This TCR beta chain was captured by sequencing in a study of cytotoxic CD8 clonotypes in ibrutinib-treated CLL. Regarding the study as a whole: A rise in clonality was seen at ibrutinib response, and a fall back toward baseline was seen at progression.

Germline V CDR1 and CDR2: MRHNA, SNTAGT. The CDR3 runs to 18 residues. Germline trimming cut 2 bases from V and 6 bases from J; bases unmatched to any gene: 15. Details on this clone: The target antigen is unknown.

Using immunoSEQ multiplex PCR, the repertoire was profiled, and TCRdb retains in-frame clones only, with some absent. The sample has under 30,000 clones; approximately 57% are singletons. V gene TRBV6-4 combines with J gene TRBJ2-1; 8 bases line up with TRBD2. The sequencing here drew on PBMCs, taken before ibrutinib treatment. This clonotype was sampled from a human donor with chronic lymphocytic leukemia. The CDR3 reads CASSDPIPARGVGNEQFF. The CDR3 coding sequence is TGTGCCAGCAGTGACCCCATCCCGGCGCGGGGGGTGGGCAATGAGCAGTTCTTC.